The sequence of this TCR beta chain was determined in a study of graft-versus-host responses after intestinal transplantation. The wider study: Multivisceral, liver-intestinal, or isolated intestinal transplants were received by the recipients. Anti-thymocyte globulin was used for induction in all recipients, who then took tacrolimus and steroids for about 3 years.

Turning to this clone: Its specificity is unknown.

Clones were read by immunoSEQ multiplex PCR, and TCRdb kept only the in-frame ones, dropping some. The sample lists 35,000 to 45,000 clones; around nine tenths were seen once. Findings and caveats of the study: GvH clonotypes were identified within recipient marrow, with a subset emerging first in ileum or blood. Researchers found peak circulating GvH clone levels linked to early post-transplant HvG declines.

In germline, CDR1 is SGDLS, CDR2 YYNGEE. Between the trimmed V and J ends, which lost 2 bases and 1 base, there was a span of 1 base. The CDR3 extends over 11 amino acids. This receptor was taken from a human patient who received an intestinal transplant, so some T cells may come from the graft donor. The chain joins TRBV9 to TRBJ2-7; D is unresolved. This sample comprised PBMCs, obtained 524 days after transplant. The CDR3 DNA sequence: TGTGCCAGCAGCGTTTCCTACGAGCAGTACTTC. Translated: CASSVSYEQYF.